This T cell receptor beta chain was documented in a study of blood T cell repertoires in COVID-19. Turning to the study itself: Both acute and convalescent COVID-19 samples were obtained from the United States, Italy and Spain. PBMCs, B-cell-depleted T cells, or T cells were the source of the cDNA or gDNA that made up the material.

The CDR3 spans 15 residues. Per germline, CDR1 SGHTA and CDR2 FQGNSA. J lost 7 bases, V lost 2 bases, and 5 bases had no gene match. A single count supports this clone. Assay used: immunoSEQ multiplex PCR; TCRdb lists only in-frame clones, some missing. The repertoire holds tens of thousands of clones, with 80% to 90% as singletons. The receptor was derived from a woman aged 55-75 years with COVID-19, enrolled during active disease. The chain is built from TRBV7-2 and TRBJ1-4, with 9 bases aligning to TRBD1. Sample: peripheral blood. The CDR3 DNA sequence: TGTGCCAGCAGCTTAAGACAGGGGGTTGGTGAAAAACTGTTTTTT. It yields the protein CASSLRQGVGEKLFF.